This TCR beta chain emerged from a study of blood T cell repertoires in COVID-19. V was clipped by 4 bases and J by 9 bases; unmatched bases: 9. Germline V CDR1 and CDR2: SGHRS, YFSETQ. There are 15 residues in the CDR3. The method was immunoSEQ multiplex PCR; TCRdb's version includes in-frame clones alone and lacks a portion of them. The profile shows approximately 53,000 clones, about 90% of them singletons. This clone showed up just a few times. V gene TRBV5-1 combines with J gene TRBJ2-2, with 10 bases fitting TRBD2. The sample comprised peripheral blood. This TCR came from a woman older than 75 with COVID-19, enrolled during active disease. The CDR3 is CASSSGTSESRELFF. The CDR3 DNA follows: TGCGCCAGCAGCAGCGGGACTAGCGAGAGCCGGGAGCTGTTTTTT.